This T cell receptor (beta chain) was recorded in a study of T cells in Graves' hyperthyroidism and ophthalmopathy. Uncontrolled infection, other autoimmune disease, pregnancy or lactation excluded patients. The CDR3 loop spans 13 amino acids. The ends lost 5 bases at V and 4 bases at J; junction bases unmatched: 4. Germline assignment: CDR1 MNHNS and CDR2 SASEGT. There are many counts of this clonotype. Antigen: not known. Study results and limitations: Stable hyperthyroidism and ophthalmopathy were separated using 13 V-J signatures.

Regions amplified from RNA transcripts were the TCR beta CDR3 regions. Carried out on the TCR CDR3, a first-round RT-PCR used the HTBI primer set. TCRdb reprocessed the multiplex PCR reads via MiXCR and lists one record per CDR3 protein. The sample lists about 180,000 distinct CDR3 sequences, about 17% seen once, with roughly 30% in the top ten. Input material: blood. The rearrangement joins TRBV6-1 to TRBJ2-5; 7 bases are a match to TRBD1. This sequence originates from a woman between 50 and 59 years old with Graves' hyperthyroidism. CDR3 sequence (DNA): TGTGCCAGCAGTCCCGACAGGGTAGAGACCCAGTACTTC. Its protein is CASSPDRVETQYF.